This T cell receptor beta chain was observed in a study of blood T cell repertoires in COVID-19. Study details: Sample material is recorded as cDNA or gDNA derived from T cells, B-cell-depleted T cells, or PBMCs.

Sequenced by immunoSEQ multiplex PCR; TCRdb stores in-frame clones only, minus some. The sample contains 150,000 to 170,000 clones, roughly 84% of which appear only once. The CDR3 consists of 17 residues. What was sequenced was peripheral blood. The chain has TRBV12-2 and TRBJ2-6; the D call of TRBD2 is as the table states it, not checked on the DNA. TRBV12-2 is listed as a pseudogene. This receptor was taken from a woman in her sixties or seventies with COVID-19, enrolled during active disease. The DNA of the CDR3 is TGTGCAAGTCGCTTAGTTCTCGAGGCGTCTGGGGCCAACGTCCTGACTTTC. As protein: CASRLVLEASGANVLTF.